What follows are 11 T cell receptor beta chains derived from one specimen sequenced in a study of T-cell memory formation after mild COVID-19. TCRdb re-called the 5' RACE reads through MiXCR, storing one row per CDR3 protein. This table holds tens of thousands of distinct CDR3 sequences, over 5% found once. The sample taken for sequencing was PBMCs or a T cell subset sorted from them (not recorded which). The receptors here all came from an adult who had mild COVID-19 (a few samples of this study predate the infection). Cell type and time point are not known.

This clonotype has ten or more counts. CDR3 coding DNA: TGCAGCGTGTGGACTAGCATACAAGAGACCCAGTACTTC. Translation gives CSVWTSIQETQYF. The chain has TRBV29-1 and TRBJ2-5, with TRBD2 matching over 8 bases. CDR1 is SQVTM, CDR2 ANQGSEA, per germline. This CDR3 is 13 amino acids long. The junction had 5 bases not matched to a gene; V was cut back by 6 bases and J by 2 bases.

This clonotype was seen repeatedly, ten times or more. V is TRBV20-1 and J is TRBJ2-1, with D perhaps given as TRBD1 or TRBD2 (5 bases each). This CDR3 contains 14 residues. Germline V gives CDR1 DFQATT, CDR2 SNEGSKA (reference sequence). V shed 5 bases and J shed 7 bases, with 18 bases lying between them. The CDR3 region has the DNA TGCAGTGCTCCCCGGGACCCGGTTGTGAATGAGCAGTTCTTC. It is translated as CSAPRDPVVNEQFF.

This clonotype has a count of ten or more. V gene TRBV4-3 combines with J gene TRBJ1-1; 9 bases map to TRBD1. The CDR3 extends over 17 amino acids. V shed 1 base, J shed 0 bases, and the junction held 6 bases outside the gene matches. Germline loops: CDR1 LGHNA, CDR2 YSLEER. The CDR3 here is CASSQGTGGFMNTEAFF. Written as DNA, the CDR3 is TGCGCCAGCAGCCAAGGCACAGGGGGCTTCATGAACACTGAAGCTTTCTTT.

This chain joins TRBV7-2 and TRBJ2-2; 9 bases align to TRBD2. The CDR3 has 16 amino acids. Germline CDR1 SGHTA, CDR2 FQGNSA. Trimming cost V 3 bases and J 1 base; bases outside gene matches: 3. DNA for the CDR3: TGTGCCAGCAGCTTTAGCGGGAGTGTGAACACCGGGGAGCTGTTTTTT. Its protein product is CASSFSGSVNTGELFF.

This clonotype appeared many times. The V call is TRBV20-1, the J call TRBJ2-1; weak D call: TRBD2 (6 bases). Germline lookup yields CDR1 DFQATT and CDR2 SNEGSKA (reference sequence). The CDR3 consists of 13 residues. V lost 5 bases and J lost 3, with 11 bases in between. DNA of the CDR3: TGCAGTGCTGTGACCGGGGGCTACAATGAGCAGTTCTTC. As protein: CSAVTGGYNEQFF.

A few counts support this clonotype. The chain combines TRBV24-1 with TRBJ2-7, with 7 bases lining up with TRBD1. Trimming removed 3 bases from V and 3 bases from J; junction bases left unmatched: 10. The CDR3 extends over 16 amino acids. The germline V gene has CDR1 KGHDR and CDR2 SFDVKD. The CDR3 bases are TGTGCCACCAGTGATACCGCAACAGGGGAAGGCTACGAGCAGTACTTC. This sequence encodes CATSDTATGEGYEQYF.

This chain connects TRBV25-1 to TRBJ2-1; 9 nucleotides line up with TRBD2. With V trimmed by 6 bases and J by 1 base, 4 bases remained unmatched. The CDR3 is 15 amino acids. Germline V gene sequence: CDR1 MGHDK, CDR2 SYGVNS. CDR3 sequence (DNA): TGTGCCAGCAGGGCTAGCGGGGCGTCCTACAATGAGCAGTTCTTC. Its translation is CASRASGASYNEQFF.

The sample holds a few counts of this clonotype. This chain links TRBV5-1 with TRBJ1-3, with D perhaps matching TRBD1 (6 bases). With 2 bases removed from V and 0 bases from J, the gap between germline ends came to 15 bases. Germline CDR1 and CDR2: SGHRS and YFSETQ. The CDR3 loop spans 17 amino acids. The CDR3 reads CASSFDRPLSSGNTIYF. The CDR3 DNA sequence: TGCGCCAGCAGCTTCGACAGGCCCCTTAGCTCTGGAAACACCATATATTTT.

This clonotype was observed at least ten times. The rearrangement uses TRBV15 and TRBJ2-1; D is possibly TRBD2 (5 bases). The CDR3 consists of 14 residues. Per germline, CDR1 LNHNV and CDR2 YYDKDF (reference sequence). Trimming removed 5 bases at V and 6 bases at J, with 14 bases between. The CDR3 DNA is TGTGCCACCAGCTCTTTGGCTAGCTCCAATGAGCAGTTCTTC. This translates into CATSSLASSNEQFF.

The sample holds many counts of this clonotype. The chain couples TRBV3-1 to TRBJ1-4, with D perhaps TRBD1 (6 bases). CDR1 and CDR2 from the germline V gene are LGHDT and YNNKEL (reference sequence). This CDR3 has 16 residues. The V end lost 6 bases, the J end lost 0 bases, and 14 bases lay between the germline ends. CDR3 loop: CASSRTAGATNEKLFF. In DNA, the CDR3 is TGTGCCAGCAGTCGGACAGCAGGTGCAACTAATGAAAAACTGTTTTTT.

This clonotype turned up a few times. The rearrangement links TRBV12-3 or TRBV12-4 to TRBJ2-4; D is undetermined. CDR3 length: 16 residues. Trimming cost V 5 bases and J 5 bases, with 19 bases left between them. CDR3 nucleotides: TGTGCCAGCAGTCCTTTCGGTGGGAATGAGGAAAACATTCAGTACTTC. Translation: CASSPFGGNEENIQYF.